These T cell receptor beta chains were read from a single sample in a study of CD8 T cells in Susac syndrome. Each CDR3 protein gets one entry after TCRdb re-called the immunoSEQ multiplex PCR reads with MiXCR. The sample carries 180,000 or so distinct CDR3 sequences, 85% to 95% recorded once. Sample: CD4+ T cells from PBMCs. The receptors here all came from a human donor with Susac syndrome. Both conserved end residues are part of each CDR3. D genes are given only for firm matches. Rows give clone size only sometimes, using once, few, many, or a class for an expanded clone.

J | size | D | V | DNA | CDR3
TRBJ1-5 | once | . | TRBV6-2/TRBV6-3 | TGTGCCAGCAGTTCGGGGGTGAGGATTCCCCAGCATTTT | CASSSGVRIPQHF
TRBJ2-5 | . | . | TRBV29-1 | TGCAGCGTTGAAGGGCCGGACAAAGAGACCCAGTACTTC | CSVEGPDKETQYF
TRBJ2-1 | . | . | TRBV30 | TGTGCCCGACAGAGCTCCTACAATGAGCAGTTCTTC | CARQSSYNEQFF
TRBJ2-5 | . | TRBD2 | TRBV20-1 | TGCAGTGCTAGAGACCACGGACTAGCGGGGGGTGGACGGGGAGAGACCCAGTACTTC | CSARDHGLAGGGRGETQYF
TRBJ1-5 | . | . | TRBV6-6 | TGTGCCAGCAGTGACACGGATAGCAATCAGCCCCAGCATTTT | CASSDTDSNQPQHF
TRBJ2-2 | . | . | TRBV30 | TGTGCCTGGAAACACCGTTTCACCGGGGAGCTGTTTTTT | CAWKHRFTGELFF
TRBJ1-2 | . | . | TRBV3-1 | TGTGCCAGCAGCCATAGGGCAGGGGACTATGGCTACACCTTC | CASSHRAGDYGYTF
TRBJ2-3 | . | TRBD1 | TRBV20-1 | TGCAGTGCGATTGCCGGGACAGGGGGCGTAGATACGCAGTATTTT | CSAIAGTGGVDTQYF
TRBJ2-3 | . | TRBD2 | TRBV6-5 | TGTGCCAGCAGTTACGCTAGCGGGAGTACAGATACGCAGTATTTT | CASSYASGSTDTQYF
TRBJ2-2 | . | . | TRBV5-1 | TGCGCCAGCAGACAGAACACCGGGGAGCTGTTTTTT | CASRQNTGELFF
TRBJ2-6 | . | . | TRBV6-5 | TGTGCCAGCAGTTACCAGAGCTCTGGGGCCAACGTCCTGACTTTC | CASSYQSSGANVLTF
TRBJ2-7 | . | . | TRBV7-2 | TGTGCCAGCAGCTCGGGACTCGGCTCCTACGAGCAGTACTTC | CASSSGLGSYEQYF
TRBJ1-1 | . | . | TRBV6-2/TRBV6-3 | TGTGCCAGCAGTCCCTCCTTGAACACTGAAGCTTTCTTT | CASSPSLNTEAFF
TRBJ2-3 | . | . | TRBV18 | TGTGCCAGCAATCTTGGGAGCACAGATACGCAGTATTTT | CASNLGSTDTQYF
TRBJ2-3 | . | . | TRBV3-1 | TGTGCCAGCAGCCAGGTGGCGGGTACGCAGTATTTT | CASSQVAGTQYF
TRBJ2-7 | . | TRBD2 | TRBV11-2 | TGTGCCAGCAGCTTAGTGATAGCGGGAAGCTCCTACGAGCAGTACTTC | CASSLVIAGSSYEQYF
TRBJ1-2 | once | . | TRBV12-5 | TGTGCTAGTGGTTTGGCCCAGTTCTATGGCTACACCTTC | CASGLAQFYGYTF
TRBJ1-5 | few | . | TRBV7-2 | TGTGCCAGCAGCTTAGGGGTAAATCAGCCCCAGCATTTT | CASSLGVNQPQHF
TRBJ1-4 | . | . | TRBV20-1 | TGCAGTGCTAGAGTCGCGGGAATAGATGAAAAACTGTTTTTT | CSARVAGIDEKLFF
TRBJ2-3 | . | TRBD2 | TRBV2 | TGTGCCAGCAGCTCGGGGACTAGCGGTTTCACAGATACGCAGTATTTT | CASSSGTSGFTDTQYF
TRBJ2-1 | . | TRBD2 | TRBV20-1 | TGCAGTGCTAGGAGGAGCGGGGTTAAGTTCAATGAGCAGTTCTTC | CSARRSGVKFNEQFF
TRBJ2-3 | . | . | TRBV14 | TGTGCCAGCAGCCCGGGGTATACGCAGTATTTT | CASSPGYTQYF
TRBJ1-1 | . | TRBD1 | TRBV5-4 | TGTGCCAGCAGCCCATCACACTACGACAGGGGCACTGAAGCTTTCTTT | CASSPSHYDRGTEAFF
TRBJ2-1 | . | TRBD1 | TRBV2 | TGTGCCAGCAGGCCGGGACAGGGTATCTCCTTC | CASRPGQGISF
TRBJ2-2 | . | TRBD1 | TRBV15 | TGTGCCACCAGCCAGGACAGGGGGCGTAGCGGGGAGCTGTTTTTT | CATSQDRGRSGELFF
TRBJ1-1 | . | TRBD1 | TRBV20-1 | TGCAGCAATCGGGCAGGGGGGCGAGGCACTGAAGCTTTCTTT | CSNRAGGRGTEAFF
TRBJ2-1 | . | . | TRBV7-9 | TGTGCCAGCAGCCTAGGGGTCCCCTTGCCCTCCTACAATGAGCAGTTCTTC | CASSLGVPLPSYNEQFF
TRBJ2-2 | . | . | TRBV5-1 | TGCGCCAGCAGCATCTACTCCGGGGAGCTGTTTTTT | CASSIYSGELFF
TRBJ2-7 | . | . | TRBV27 | TGTGCCAGCAGTTTCCATCCTACGTACGAGCAGTACTTC | CASSFHPTYEQYF
TRBJ2-3 | . | . | TRBV24-1 | TGTGCCACCAGTGATTTTACCAAAGGATCGCGTAAGGATACGCAGTATTTT | CATSDFTKGSRKDTQYF
TRBJ2-3 | . | . | TRBV24-1 | TGTGCCACCAGTGATTTTGTGCAGACAGATACGCAGTATTTT | CATSDFVQTDTQYF
TRBJ2-1 | . | TRBD2 | TRBV20-1 | TGCAGTGCCACGAGGGGACTAGCGGGAGGGGGCAATGAGCAGTTCTTC | CSATRGLAGGGNEQFF
TRBJ2-5 | . | TRBD2 | TRBV7-9 | TGTGCCAGCACCCGTCAAGCTAGCGGGGCGGTTGAGACCCAGTACTTC | CASTRQASGAVETQYF
TRBJ1-5 | . | . | TRBV18 | TGTGCCAGCTCACCATCGGGCAGGGGCAATCAGCCCCAGCATTTT | CASSPSGRGNQPQHF
TRBJ1-1 | once | . | TRBV2 | TGTGCCAGCAGCACCGGGACCCTGGGGACTGAAGCTTTCTTT | CASSTGTLGTEAFF
TRBJ2-5 | . | . | TRBV12-3/TRBV12-4 | TGTGCCAGCAGTTTAGTTCGGGAGACCCAGTACTTC | CASSLVRETQYF
TRBJ2-1 | . | . | TRBV20-1 | TGCAGTGAGCGGACCATAGCGGCCTCCTACAATGAGCAGTTCTTC | CSERTIAASYNEQFF
TRBJ2-5 | . | TRBD1 | TRBV20-1 | TGCAGTGCTAGAGGGGTCAGGTGGGACAGGGAAGAGACCCAGTACTTC | CSARGVRWDREETQYF
TRBJ1-2 | . | . | TRBV7-9 | TGTGCCAGCAGCTCCGAGGGGGGGAACTATGGCTACACCTTC | CASSSEGGNYGYTF
TRBJ2-5 | . | . | TRBV6-2/TRBV6-3 | TGTGCCAGCAGTTACACGGACGGAAAAGAGACCCAGTACTTC | CASSYTDGKETQYF